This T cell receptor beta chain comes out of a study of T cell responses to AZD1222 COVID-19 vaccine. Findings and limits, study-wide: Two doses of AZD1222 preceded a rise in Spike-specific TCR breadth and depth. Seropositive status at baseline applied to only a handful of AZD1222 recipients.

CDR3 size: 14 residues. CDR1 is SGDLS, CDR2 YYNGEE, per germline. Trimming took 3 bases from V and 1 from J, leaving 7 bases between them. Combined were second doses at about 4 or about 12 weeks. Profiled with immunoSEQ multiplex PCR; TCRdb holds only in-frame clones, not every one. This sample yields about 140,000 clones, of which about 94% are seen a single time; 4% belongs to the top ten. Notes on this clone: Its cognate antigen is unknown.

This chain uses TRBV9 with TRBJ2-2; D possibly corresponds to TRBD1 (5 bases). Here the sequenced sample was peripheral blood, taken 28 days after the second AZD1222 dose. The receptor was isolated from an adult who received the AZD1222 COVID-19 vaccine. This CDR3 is CASSATVNTGELFF. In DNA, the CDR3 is TGTGCCAGCAGCGCGACAGTGAACACCGGGGAGCTGTTTTTT.